This T cell receptor beta chain was captured in a study of blood T cell repertoires in COVID-19. Study overall: In each case, the material was cDNA or gDNA derived from T cells, B-cell-depleted T cells, or PBMCs.

How the authors handled the data: Amplifying reference gene primers gave estimates of nucleated cell counts. Libraries were prepared by immunoSEQ multiplex PCR; TCRdb keeps only in-frame clonotypes and omits some of them. V, J and clone size are taken as reported in that table, and D and trimming were inferred from the DNA itself. The sample holds around 200,000 clones, approximately 87% seen once. Germline trimming cut 4 bases from V and 1 base from J; bases unmatched to any gene: 4. This CDR3 region has 15 residues. CDR1 is SGHDT, CDR2 YYEEEE, per germline. The sequence derives from a middle-aged man with active or convalescent COVID-19. The rearrangement links TRBV5-6 to TRBJ1-3, with TRBD1 matching over 8 bases. Sequenced sample: peripheral blood. Here the CDR3 DNA reads TGTGCCAGCAGCCGACAGGGGATTTCTGGAAACACCATATATTTT. It yields the protein CASSRQGISGNTIYF.